The present T cell receptor (beta chain) was sequenced within a study of blood T cell repertoires in COVID-19. Study as a whole: The United States, Italy and Spain supplied acute and convalescent COVID-19 samples. PBMCs, B-cell-depleted T cells, or T cells were the source of the cDNA or gDNA that made up the material.

Trimming left V 0 bases short and J 2 bases short, with 12 bases between. Germline lookup yields CDR1 ENHRY and CDR2 SYGVKD. CDR3 length: 16 residues. This clone was detected only once. Original methodology: Reference gene primer amplification gave nucleated cell count estimates. Clones were sequenced by immunoSEQ multiplex PCR, and TCRdb holds only the in-frame ones, with some missing. D and trimming were read from the DNA, whereas the V and J calls and clone size are those reported in that table. The sample contains roughly 280,000 clones, around 84% of which appear only once. The gene calls are TRBV10-3 and TRBJ2-3, with D possibly TRBD2 on 6 matching bases. Sequencing input: peripheral blood. The source is a man between 60 and 75 years old with acute or convalescent COVID-19. The CDR3 loop reads CAISESRTTATDTQYF. CDR3 DNA: TGTGCCATCAGTGAGTCGAGGACTACTGCCACAGATACGCAGTATTTT.